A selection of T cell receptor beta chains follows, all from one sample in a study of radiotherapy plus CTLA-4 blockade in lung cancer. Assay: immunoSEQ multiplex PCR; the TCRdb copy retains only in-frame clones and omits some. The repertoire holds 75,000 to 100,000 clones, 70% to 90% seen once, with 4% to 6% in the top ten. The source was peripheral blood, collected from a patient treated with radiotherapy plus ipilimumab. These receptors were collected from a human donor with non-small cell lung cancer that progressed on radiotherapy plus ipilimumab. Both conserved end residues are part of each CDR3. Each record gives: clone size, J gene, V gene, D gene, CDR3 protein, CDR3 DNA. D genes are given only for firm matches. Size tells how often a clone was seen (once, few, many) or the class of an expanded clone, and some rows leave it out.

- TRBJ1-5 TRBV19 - CASSIEGRADQPQHF TGTGCCAGTAGTATAGAGGGCAGGGCCGATCAGCCCCAGCATTTT
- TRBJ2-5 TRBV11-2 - CASRPGGQETQYF TGTGCCAGCAGGCCAGGGGGGCAAGAGACCCAGTACTTC
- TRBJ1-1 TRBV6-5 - CASSYSENTEAFF TGTGCCAGCAGTTACTCCGAGAACACTGAAGCTTTCTTT
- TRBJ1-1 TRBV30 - CAWSVGQYEAFF TGTGCCTGGAGTGTTGGTCAGTATGAAGCTTTCTTT
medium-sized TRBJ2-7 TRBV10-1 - CASARGSSEQYF TGCGCCAGCGCGCGGGGTTCCAGCGAGCAGTACTTC
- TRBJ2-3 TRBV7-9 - CASSSTAGTDTQYF TGTGCCAGCAGCTCCACGGCGGGCACAGATACGCAGTATTTT
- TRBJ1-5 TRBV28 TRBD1 CASSLEDRGYQPQHF TGTGCCAGCAGTTTAGAGGACAGGGGGTATCAGCCCCAGCATTTT
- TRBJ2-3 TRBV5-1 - CASSPGSHVTDTQYF TGCGCCAGCAGCCCGGGCAGTCATGTCACAGATACGCAGTATTTT
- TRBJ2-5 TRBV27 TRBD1 CASMGTGLSETQYF TGTGCCAGCATGGGGACAGGGTTATCAGAGACCCAGTACTTC
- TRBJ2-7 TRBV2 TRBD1 CASSESAGQGPEQYF TGTGCCAGCAGTGAATCAGCTGGACAGGGGCCCGAGCAGTACTTC
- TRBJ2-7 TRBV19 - CASSLTSSSYEQYF TGTGCCAGTAGCCTGACTTCGAGCTCCTACGAGCAGTACTTC
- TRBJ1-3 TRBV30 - CAWSVGGGNTIYF TGTGCCTGGAGTGTAGGCGGGGGAAACACCATATATTTT
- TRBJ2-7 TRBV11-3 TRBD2 CASSLATSGSYYEQYF TGTGCCAGCAGCTTAGCGACTAGCGGGAGCTATTACGAGCAGTACTTC
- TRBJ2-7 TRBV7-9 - CASSHYSDSYEQYF TGTGCCAGCAGCCACTACTCGGACAGCTACGAGCAGTACTTC
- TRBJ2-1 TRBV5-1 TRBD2 CASSSGLAGGYEQFF TGCGCCAGCAGCTCGGGACTAGCGGGAGGCTATGAGCAGTTCTTC
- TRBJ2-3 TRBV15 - CATKAEGGRVTDTQYF TGTGCCACCAAAGCCGAGGGGGGAAGAGTGACAGATACGCAGTATTTT
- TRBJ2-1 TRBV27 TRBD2 CASSLQGLAGAEQFF TGTGCCAGCAGTTTGCAGGGACTAGCGGGAGCTGAGCAGTTCTTC
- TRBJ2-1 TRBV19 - CASKGSGTAPGEQFF TGTGCCAGTAAGGGATCGGGGACTGCCCCCGGTGAGCAGTTCTTC
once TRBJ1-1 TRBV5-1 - CASSLEDGTEAFF TGCGCCAGCAGCTTGGAGGACGGCACTGAAGCTTTCTTT
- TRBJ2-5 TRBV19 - CASSRFEVGETQYF TGTGCCAGTAGTCGATTCGAGGTGGGCGAGACCCAGTACTTC
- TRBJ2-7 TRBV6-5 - CASRQGSYEQYF TGTGCCAGCAGACAGGGCTCCTACGAGCAGTACTTC
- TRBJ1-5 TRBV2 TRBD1 CASSEERSGGAQPQHF TGTGCCAGCAGTGAAGAGAGGTCAGGGGGGGCGCAGCCCCAGCATTTT
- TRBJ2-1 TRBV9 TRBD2 CASSPLAGFHNEQFF TGTGCCAGCAGCCCACTAGCGGGATTCCACAATGAGCAGTTCTTC
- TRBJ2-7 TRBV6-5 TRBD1 CASSPRQGSSYEQYF TGTGCCAGCAGTCCAAGACAGGGAAGCTCCTACGAGCAGTACTTC
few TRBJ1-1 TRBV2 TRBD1 CASSSLQGPPTEAFF TGTGCCAGCAGTAGTTTACAGGGGCCCCCAACTGAAGCTTTCTTT
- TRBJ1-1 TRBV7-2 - CASSVHRNTEAFF TGTGCCAGCAGCGTACACAGGAACACTGAAGCTTTCTTT
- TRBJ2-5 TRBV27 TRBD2 CASRSGGRETQYF TGTGCCAGCCGCTCGGGGGGAAGGGAGACCCAGTACTTC
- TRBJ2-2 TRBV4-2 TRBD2 CASSQGLRGIRDGELFF TGTGCCAGCAGCCAAGGCTTGCGGGGGATCAGAGACGGGGAGCTGTTTTTT
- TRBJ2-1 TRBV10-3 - CAISLEGSYNEQFF TGTGCCATCAGTTTGGAGGGAAGCTACAATGAGCAGTTCTTC
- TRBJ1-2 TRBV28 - CASSLGSYGYTF TGTGCCAGCAGTTTAGGTTCCTATGGCTACACCTTC
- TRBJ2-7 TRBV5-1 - CASSRPYEQYF TGCGCCAGCAGCCGCCCCTACGAGCAGTACTTC
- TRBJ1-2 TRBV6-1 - CASSEAFGQLNYGYTF TGTGCCAGCAGTGAAGCCTTTGGACAGCTGAACTATGGCTACACCTTC
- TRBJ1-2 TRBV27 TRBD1 CASSSDRNYGYTF TGTGCCAGCAGTTCGGACAGGAACTATGGCTACACCTTC
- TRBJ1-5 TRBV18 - CASSLLGLSNQPQHF TGTGCCAGCTCACTACTTGGGCTTAGCAATCAGCCCCAGCATTTT
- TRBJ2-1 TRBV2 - CASSEWRGWRYNEQFF TGTGCCAGCAGTGAATGGCGCGGGTGGCGGTACAATGAGCAGTTCTTC
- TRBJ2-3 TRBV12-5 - CASGLDLRSGSSGTDTQYF TGTGCTAGTGGTTTGGATCTAAGGAGTGGATCTAGCGGCACAGATACGCAGTATTTT
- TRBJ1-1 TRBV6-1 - CASSEEWGIANTEAFF TGTGCCAGCAGTGAAGAGTGGGGGATAGCCAACACTGAAGCTTTCTTT
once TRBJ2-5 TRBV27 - CASSYVPQETQYF TGTGCCAGCAGCTACGTCCCCCAAGAGACCCAGTACTTC
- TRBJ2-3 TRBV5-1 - CASSRAVYTDTQYF TGCGCCAGCAGCAGAGCGGTTTACACAGATACGCAGTATTTT
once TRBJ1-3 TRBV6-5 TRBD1 CASSSVGQNSGNTIYF TGTGCCAGCAGTTCCGTGGGACAGAACTCTGGAAACACCATATATTTT
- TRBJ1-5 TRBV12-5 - CASGLRSGRNNQPQHF TGTGCTAGTGGTTTGAGGTCTGGAAGGAACAATCAGCCCCAGCATTTT
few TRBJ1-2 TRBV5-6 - CASSPRGGPYGYTF TGTGCCAGCAGCCCCCGTGGAGGCCCTTATGGCTACACCTTC
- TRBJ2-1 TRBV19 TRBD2 CASRLAGEAYNEQFF TGTGCCAGTAGACTAGCGGGAGAGGCCTACAATGAGCAGTTCTTC
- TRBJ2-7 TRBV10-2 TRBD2 CASSESGPGLAGSYEQYF TGCGCCAGCAGTGAGTCGGGCCCGGGACTAGCCGGGTCCTACGAGCAGTACTTC